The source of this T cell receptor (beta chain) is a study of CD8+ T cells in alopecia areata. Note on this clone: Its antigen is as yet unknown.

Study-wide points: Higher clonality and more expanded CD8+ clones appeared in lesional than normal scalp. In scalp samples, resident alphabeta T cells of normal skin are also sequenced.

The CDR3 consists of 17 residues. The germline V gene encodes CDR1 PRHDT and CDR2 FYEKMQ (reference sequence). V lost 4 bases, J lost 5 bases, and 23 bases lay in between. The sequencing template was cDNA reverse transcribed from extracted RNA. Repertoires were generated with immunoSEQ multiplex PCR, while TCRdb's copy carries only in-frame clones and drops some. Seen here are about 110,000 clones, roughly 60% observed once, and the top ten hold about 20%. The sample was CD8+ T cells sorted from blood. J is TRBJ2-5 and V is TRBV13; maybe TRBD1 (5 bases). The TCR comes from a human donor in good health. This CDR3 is CASSSRAPTVKGETQYF. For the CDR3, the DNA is TGTGCCAGCAGCTCCCGCGCACCGACTGTTAAGGGGGAGACCCAGTACTTC.